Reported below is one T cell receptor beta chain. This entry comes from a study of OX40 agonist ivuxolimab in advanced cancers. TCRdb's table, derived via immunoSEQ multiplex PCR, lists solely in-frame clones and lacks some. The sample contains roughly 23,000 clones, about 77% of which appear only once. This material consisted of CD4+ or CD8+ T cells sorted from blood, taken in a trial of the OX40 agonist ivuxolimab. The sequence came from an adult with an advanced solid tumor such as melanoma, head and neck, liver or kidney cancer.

The CDR3 nucleotides read TGTGCCAGCAGTCCCCCGGGACAGGGCCACTACGAGCAGTACTTC. As protein: CASSPPGQGHYEQYF. This chain links TRBV7-9 with TRBJ2-7, with 9 bases matching TRBD1. The V gene end was trimmed by 6 bases and the J gene end by 3 bases; junction bases not matched to a gene: 9. The CDR3 has 15 amino acids. Germline lookup yields CDR1 SEHNR and CDR2 FQNEAQ (reference sequence).